This T cell receptor (beta chain) was identified in a study of vaccination effects on CD4 cells after COVID-19. The overall study: Everyone in the study got two shots of either the BNT162b2 or mRNA-1273 vaccine. Study conclusions and caveats: Marked contraction was observed in infection-induced and vaccine-induced clones late after vaccination.

Viral peptide pools were used in the ViraFEST assay to expand antigen-specific CD4+ T cells, and sequencing came afterward. The culture ran for roughly ten days, and then CD4+ T cells were isolated. Nucleocapsid antibody tests were negative, and the vaccine recipients had no prior SARS-CoV-2 infection. The culture medium for 1.5 million to 2.5 million PBMC per well included about 10 IU/ml IL-2 and around 9.9 ug/ml peptides. Germline V lookup: CDR1 SGHNT, CDR2 YYREEE (reference sequence). The CDR3 length is 15 residues. Trimming cost V 6 bases and J 3 bases, with 15 bases left between them. As regards this clone: Its target is not known.

Sequencing used immunoSEQ multiplex PCR; TCRdb keeps in-frame clones, though not all of them. The sample shows tens of thousands of clones, roughly three quarters of them seen only once. The sequence came from a human donor who received a COVID-19 vaccine. The sample consisted of CD4+ T cells from PBMCs cultured with HCoV-NL63 spike peptides, taken before COVID-19 vaccination. This rearrangement joins TRBV5-4 to TRBJ2-2, with D maybe TRBD1 (6 bases). The CDR3 region has the DNA TGTGCCAGCACCAGAGGGGGTGGAGACACCGGGGAGCTGTTTTTT. Translating it yields CASTRGGGDTGELFF.